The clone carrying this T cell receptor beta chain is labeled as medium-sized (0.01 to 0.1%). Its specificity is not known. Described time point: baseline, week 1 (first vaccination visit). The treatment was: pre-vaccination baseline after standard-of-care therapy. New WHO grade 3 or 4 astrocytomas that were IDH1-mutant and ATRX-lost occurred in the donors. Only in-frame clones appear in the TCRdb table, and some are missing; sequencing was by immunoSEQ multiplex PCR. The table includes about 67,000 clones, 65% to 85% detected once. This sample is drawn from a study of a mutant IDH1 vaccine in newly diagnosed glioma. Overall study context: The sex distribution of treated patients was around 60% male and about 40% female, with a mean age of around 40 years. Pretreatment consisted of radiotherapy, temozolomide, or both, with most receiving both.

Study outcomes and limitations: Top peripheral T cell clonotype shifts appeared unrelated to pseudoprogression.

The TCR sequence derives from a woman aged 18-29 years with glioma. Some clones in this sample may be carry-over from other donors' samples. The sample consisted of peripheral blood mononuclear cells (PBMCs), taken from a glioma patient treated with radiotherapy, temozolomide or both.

CDR3 protein: CATSRDFGAYAEAFF. CDR3 DNA sequence: TGTGCCACCAGCAGAGATTTCGGGGCCTACGCTGAAGCTTTCTTT. V gene TRBV15 combines with J gene TRBJ1-1, with D maybe TRBD1 (5 bases). Germline CDR1 is LNHNV and CDR2 is YYDKDF (reference sequence). V lost 0 bases to trimming and J lost 6 bases, with 14 bases between them. This CDR3 comprises 15 residues.